This T cell receptor (beta chain) was identified during a study of blood T cells in healthy people across ages. Study details: With template switching, about one barcoded beta molecule was captured per two T cells. The study's findings and limits: Relative to aged donors, long-lived donors carried more naive CD4+ cells and displayed higher diversity.

This clonotype has a count of ten or more. Its specificity is not known. Germline V gives CDR1 MGHDK, CDR2 SYGVNS. The CDR3 has 14 residues. The V segment lost 6 bases and the J segment 5 bases; nucleotides outside the gene matches: 7. The study drew donors from healthy Caucasian individuals in Russia aged roughly 6 to 90. It was with a sample-barcoded 5' primer and a J-beta primer mix that a second PCR of roughly 7 to 12 cycles was run. Each of the samples gave a minimum of 3 million paired-end reads that contained CDR3. MiXCR, run by TCRdb on the 5' RACE reads, gives a single entry per CDR3 protein. Here the sample spans 600,000 or so distinct CDR3 sequences, approximately 30% being singletons.

This clonotype originated in a woman aged 80 or over in good health. The sample consisted of blood. J is TRBJ1-2 and V is TRBV25-1; 9 bases align to TRBD1. The DNA for the CDR3 is TGTGCCAGCAGCGACCCCGGGACAGGGTATGGCTACACCTTC. Its translation is CASSDPGTGYGYTF.